The clone carrying this TCR beta chain was recorded once. Its antigen is still unknown. The data originate from a study of vaccination effects on CD4 cells after COVID-19. Study summary: At 16 days and one week before vaccination, a couple of convalescent patients gave samples. Whole-study findings and limits: Relatively few convalescent patients took part in the study, which had no early post-infection timepoints.

The ViraFEST assay expanded antigen-specific CD4+ T cells with viral peptide pools before sequencing. Isolation of CD4+ T cells took place after 10 days of culture. The person acquired a PCR-confirmed SARS-CoV-2 infection between March and December 2020. IL-2 at 9 to 10 IU/ml and peptides at 9.5 to 10 ug/ml were added to cultured PBMC, around 2.2 million per well. Negative control cultures were established using an HIV-1 Nef peptide pool. Sequencing used immunoSEQ multiplex PCR; TCRdb keeps in-frame clones, though not all of them. The sample has about 70,000 clones; around 70% are singletons. The CDR3 is made up of 13 amino acids.

The chain joins TRBV21-1 to TRBJ1-2; no check of the table's D call, TRBD1, against the DNA was made. TRBV21-1 corresponds to a pseudogene. The sequencing here drew on CD4+ T cells from PBMCs cultured with HIV peptides, taken before COVID-19 vaccination. Subset: HIV-1 Nef peptide pool negative control/reference culture. This sequence was found in a human donor who had a prior SARS-CoV-2 infection. The chain's CDR3 is CASSIHEGDGYTF. The CDR3 DNA follows: TGTGCCAGCAGCATTCATGAAGGGGATGGCTACACCTTC.